This is a list of T cell receptor beta chains from one sample in a study of post-analysis software for immune sequencing data. TCRdb reprocessed the PCR reads with MiXCR, giving one entry per CDR3 protein. Among hundreds of thousands of distinct CDR3 sequences listed, about a third were seen once. Material: blood. Receptors originate from a girl aged 10 to 17 with multiple sclerosis. Both conserved end residues are part of each CDR3. D genes are given only for firm matches. Only some rows state a clone size, as once, few, many or a class for expanded clones.

v_call,clone_size,d_call,j_call,cdr3_aa,cdr3_nt
TRBV12-3/TRBV12-4,few,NA,TRBJ2-1,CASSLTSWYNEQFF,TGTGCCAGCAGTTTAACTAGCTGGTACAATGAGCAGTTCTTC
TRBV12-3/TRBV12-4,NA,TRBD2,TRBJ2-4,CASSLQSGGREQYF,TGTGCCAGCAGTTTACAAAGCGGGGGTAGGGAGCAGTACTTC
TRBV5-5,NA,NA,TRBJ2-5,CASSLDVAGETQYF,TGCGCCAGCAGCTTGGATGTGGCGGGGGAGACCCAGTACTTC
TRBV6-5,NA,TRBD1,TRBJ1-2,CASSYSGTGKSYGYTF,TGTGCCAGCAGTTACTCAGGGACAGGGAAAAGCTATGGCTACACCTTC
TRBV18,NA,NA,TRBJ1-5,CASSPDSGDQPQHF,TGTGCCAGCTCACCGGATTCCGGTGATCAGCCCCAGCATTTT
TRBV7-8,NA,NA,TRBJ2-5,CASSPPGNRETQYF,TGTGCCAGCAGCCCCCCGGGTAATCGAGAGACCCAGTACTTC
TRBV20-1,many,TRBD1,TRBJ1-2,CSAGGTGGYGYTF,TGCAGTGCTGGCGGGACAGGGGGCTATGGCTACACCTTC
TRBV12-3/TRBV12-4,NA,NA,TRBJ2-3,CASSRRIEGTDTQYF,TGTGCCAGCAGCCGGCGGATCGAGGGGACAGATACGCAGTATTTT
TRBV7-9,NA,NA,TRBJ2-3,CASSLDLTDTQYF,TGTGCCAGCAGCTTGGACCTTACAGATACGCAGTATTTT
TRBV6-5,NA,TRBD2,TRBJ2-1,CASSYNGGNEQFF,TGTGCCAGCAGTTATAACGGGGGGAATGAGCAGTTCTTC
TRBV27,NA,TRBD1,TRBJ2-7,CASSFGQGTYEQYF,TGTGCCAGCAGTTTCGGACAGGGTACCTACGAGCAGTACTTC
TRBV29-1,few,TRBD2,TRBJ2-1,CSVEGTSGMYEQFF,TGCAGCGTTGAAGGGACTAGCGGGATGTATGAGCAGTTCTTC
TRBV5-1,NA,NA,TRBJ2-5,CAGKGGGETQYF,TGCGCCGGCAAGGGGGGCGGGGAGACCCAGTACTTC
TRBV24-1,once,NA,TRBJ2-3,CATSDLALGGDTDTQYF,TGTGCCACCAGTGATTTGGCGCTAGGAGGGGACACAGATACGCAGTATTTT
TRBV9,NA,TRBD1,TRBJ1-2,CASSMTPGQGDDYTF,TGTGCCAGCAGCATGACACCGGGACAGGGGGATGACTACACCTTC
TRBV3-1,NA,TRBD1,TRBJ1-2,CASSQDTGVYGYTF,TGTGCCAGCAGCCAAGACACAGGGGTATATGGCTACACCTTC
TRBV4-1,NA,NA,TRBJ2-7,CASSRSRSSYEQYF,TGCGCCAGCAGCCGCTCCAGGAGTTCCTACGAGCAGTACTTC
TRBV12-3/TRBV12-4,few,NA,TRBJ1-1,CASSPGAGTPEAFF,TGTGCCAGCAGCCCCGGTGCAGGGACCCCTGAAGCTTTCTTT
TRBV3-1,NA,TRBD1,TRBJ2-5,CASSQGTGLQETQYF,TGTGCCAGCAGCCAAGGGACAGGGTTGCAAGAGACCCAGTACTTC
TRBV6-5,medium-sized,TRBD2,TRBJ2-3,CASSYSASGGAGDTQYF,TGTGCCAGCAGTTACTCGGCTAGCGGGGGGGCCGGGGATACGCAGTATTTT
TRBV6-1,NA,NA,TRBJ2-3,CASNSVGDTQYF,TGTGCCAGCAACTCAGTAGGAGATACGCAGTATTTT
TRBV5-5,NA,TRBD2,TRBJ2-7,CASSPLSGGAYNEQYF,TGTGCCAGCAGCCCGCTGAGCGGGGGGGCCTACAATGAGCAGTACTTC
TRBV11-2,NA,TRBD2,TRBJ2-1,CASSSRLAQIQSSYNEQFF,TGTGCCAGCAGCTCCCGACTAGCGCAAATCCAAAGCTCCTACAATGAGCAGTTCTTC
TRBV2,NA,TRBD2,TRBJ2-4,CASSELLPSGERSRPGGAKNIQYF,TGTGCCAGCAGTGAATTACTTCCTAGCGGGGAGAGGTCGAGACCGGGGGGGGCCAAAAACATTCAGTACTTC
TRBV28,few,TRBD2,TRBJ2-1,CASSLYSGRPYNEQFF,TGTGCCAGCAGTTTATATAGCGGGCGGCCCTACAATGAGCAGTTCTTC
TRBV20-1,NA,TRBD1,TRBJ1-1,CSVLGQGTEAFF,TGCAGTGTTTTGGGACAGGGCACTGAAGCTTTCTTT
TRBV12-3/TRBV12-4,NA,NA,TRBJ2-4,CASSLAHGDIQYF,TGTGCCAGCAGTTTAGCCCACGGGGACATTCAGTACTTC
TRBV29-1,few,NA,TRBJ2-7,CSVRSYSYEQYF,TGCAGCGTCCGATCTTACTCCTACGAGCAGTACTTC
TRBV5-6,NA,TRBD1,TRBJ1-5,CASSLGSGQGRQPQHF,TGTGCCAGCAGCTTGGGCTCCGGACAGGGGCGTCAGCCCCAGCATTTT
TRBV20-1,NA,NA,TRBJ2-3,CSATFSSKADTQYF,TGCAGTGCCACCTTTAGCTCTAAGGCAGATACGCAGTATTTT
TRBV29-1,many,NA,TRBJ2-7,CSGRTEFYEQYF,TGCAGCGGGCGGACAGAGTTCTACGAGCAGTACTTC
TRBV11-2,NA,NA,TRBJ1-2,CASSLVFGYTF,TGTGCCAGCAGCCTGGTGTTTGGCTACACCTTC
TRBV6-2/TRBV6-3,NA,TRBD1,TRBJ2-1,CASSPGSGGRSSYNEQFF,TGTGCCAGCAGTCCGGGGTCAGGGGGCCGAAGCTCCTACAATGAGCAGTTCTTC
TRBV7-2,few,TRBD2,TRBJ2-7,CASRLAGGRYEQYF,TGTGCCAGCAGGCTAGCGGGGGGGCGGTACGAGCAGTACTTC
TRBV10-3,NA,NA,TRBJ2-1,CAISESDDEQFF,TGTGCCATCAGTGAGTCGGACGATGAGCAGTTCTTC
TRBV12-3/TRBV12-4,NA,NA,TRBJ2-3,CASTGLSTDTQYF,TGTGCCAGCACCGGATTGAGCACAGATACGCAGTATTTT
TRBV27,once,NA,TRBJ1-1,CASNTGPNTEAFF,TGTGCCAGCAACACAGGGCCGAACACTGAAGCTTTCTTT
TRBV29-1,NA,NA,TRBJ2-2,CSVDGTDANTGELFF,TGCAGCGTTGATGGGACCGACGCTAACACCGGGGAGCTGTTTTTT
TRBV12-3/TRBV12-4,few,NA,TRBJ2-5,CASRPGSRGYQETQYF,TGTGCCAGCCGCCCAGGTTCACGGGGGTACCAAGAGACCCAGTACTTC
TRBV9,NA,NA,TRBJ2-2,CASDPANTGELFF,TGTGCCAGCGACCCTGCGAACACCGGGGAGCTGTTTTTT
TRBV5-1,NA,TRBD2,TRBJ2-1,CASSYGLAGILNEQFF,TGCGCCAGCAGCTATGGACTAGCGGGGATCCTCAATGAGCAGTTCTTC
TRBV11-1,NA,TRBD2,TRBJ2-1,CASSPGRQAFRLAGAIPHNEQFF,TGTGCCAGCAGCCCAGGACGGCAGGCTTTTAGACTAGCGGGGGCCATCCCTCACAATGAGCAGTTCTTC
TRBV4-1,few,NA,TRBJ2-3,CASSQAPGGITDTQYF,TGCGCCAGCAGCCAAGCCCCAGGGGGGATCACAGATACGCAGTATTTT
TRBV5-1,NA,NA,TRBJ2-1,CTSSPSGPYNEQFF,TGCACCAGCAGCCCCAGCGGTCCCTACAATGAGCAGTTCTTC
TRBV20-1,few,NA,TRBJ2-1,CSARVSGAVSYNEQFF,TGCAGTGCTAGAGTCTCTGGGGCCGTCTCCTACAATGAGCAGTTCTTC
TRBV6-4,NA,NA,TRBJ1-5,CASSPEWSGQPQHF,TGTGCCAGCAGCCCCGAATGGTCGGGACAGCCCCAGCATTTT
TRBV7-2,NA,TRBD1,TRBJ2-1,CASSLDLGQLSYNEQFF,TGTGCCAGCAGCTTAGACTTGGGACAGCTTTCCTACAATGAGCAGTTCTTC
TRBV29-1,NA,TRBD2,TRBJ2-1,CNVRGVFDNERFF,TGCAACGTTCGGGGGGTCTTCGACAATGAGCGGTTCTTC
TRBV12-3/TRBV12-4,NA,NA,TRBJ1-2,CASSPDDRRTYGYTF,TGTGCCAGCAGCCCCGACGACAGGAGGACCTATGGCTACACCTTC
TRBV2,NA,NA,TRBJ1-5,CASNTEHSNQPQHF,TGTGCCAGCAATACGGAGCATAGCAATCAGCCCCAGCATTTT
TRBV29-1,NA,NA,TRBJ1-3,CSVSAEVGNTIYF,TGCAGCGTTAGTGCGGAAGTCGGAAACACCATATATTTT
TRBV12-3/TRBV12-4,NA,NA,TRBJ2-2,CASSFGQDTGELFF,TGTGCCAGCAGTTTCGGGCAAGACACCGGGGAGCTGTTTTTT
TRBV7-3,NA,NA,TRBJ2-7,CTSSSQHGSSYEQYF,TGTACCAGCAGCTCCCAACATGGGAGCTCCTACGAGCAGTACTTC
TRBV5-1,few,NA,TRBJ2-1,CASSPVGHEQFF,TGCGCCAGCAGCCCTGTTGGGCATGAGCAGTTCTTC
TRBV6-5,NA,NA,TRBJ1-2,CASSYSSPGLSKGGYTF,TGTGCCAGCAGTTACTCGTCCCCGGGACTCAGTAAGGGTGGCTACACCTTC
TRBV4-1,few,NA,TRBJ2-1,CASSQDWNEQFF,TGCGCCAGCAGCCAAGATTGGAATGAGCAGTTCTTC
TRBV12-3/TRBV12-4,once,TRBD1,TRBJ2-7,CASIFDRAPEYYEQYF,TGTGCCAGCATTTTCGACAGGGCACCGGAGTACTACGAGCAGTACTTC
TRBV6-2/TRBV6-3,NA,TRBD1,TRBJ2-1,CASGDRGHEQFF,TGTGCCAGCGGGGACAGGGGCCATGAGCAGTTCTTC